This T cell receptor (beta chain) was captured by sequencing in a study of cytomegalovirus exposure and HLA in healthy donors. Overall study: Earlier findings included over 90 million unique TCR beta sequences obtained from 150 million to 200 million T cells.

Primers included in the PCR were 60 Vbeta and 13 Jbeta primers. Produced via immunoSEQ multiplex PCR; TCRdb's table is partial and in-frame only. The sample includes tens of thousands of clones, 70% to 90% of them seen just once. Germline values: CDR1 MNHNS, CDR2 SASEGT. The CDR3 totals 15 residues. Trimming stripped 9 bases from V and 1 base from J, with 18 bases between. Healthy bone marrow donors made up the cohort. This chain connects TRBV6-1 to TRBJ1-1; weak D call: TRBD1 (6 bases). The sequencing sample was made of PBMCs. This receptor was identified in a woman aged 30 to 39 in good health and CMV-seronegative. CDR3 bases: TGTGCCAGTCAACTTGCCCGGGACACGAACACTGAAGCTTTCTTT. Its translation is CASQLARDTNTEAFF.